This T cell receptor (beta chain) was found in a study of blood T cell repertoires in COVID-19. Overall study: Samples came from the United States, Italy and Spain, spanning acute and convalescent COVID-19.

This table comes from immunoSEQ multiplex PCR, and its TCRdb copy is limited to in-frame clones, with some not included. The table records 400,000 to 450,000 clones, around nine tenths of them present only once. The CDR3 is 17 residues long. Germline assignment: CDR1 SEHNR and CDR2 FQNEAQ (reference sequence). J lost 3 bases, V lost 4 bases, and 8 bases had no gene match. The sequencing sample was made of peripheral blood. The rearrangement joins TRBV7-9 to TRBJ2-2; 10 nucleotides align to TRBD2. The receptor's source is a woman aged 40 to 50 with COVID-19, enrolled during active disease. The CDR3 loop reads CASSSLAGSTHTGELFF. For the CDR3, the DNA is TGTGCCAGCAGCTCACTAGCGGGGTCGACTCACACCGGGGAGCTGTTTTTT. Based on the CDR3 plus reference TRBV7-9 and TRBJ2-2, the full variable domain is DTGVSQNPRHKITKRGQNVTFRCDPISEHNRLYWYRQTLGQGPEFLTYFQNEAQLEKSRLLSDRFSAERPKGSFSTLEIQRTEQGDSAMYLCASSSLAGSTHTGELFFGEGSRLTVL.